These 3 T cell receptor beta chains share one sample of origin, sequenced in a study of T cells in Graves' hyperthyroidism and ophthalmopathy. RNA transcripts provided the source from which TCR beta CDR3 regions were amplified. The TCR CDR3 was amplified in a first-round RT-PCR using the HTBI primer set. A single record per CDR3 protein comes from TCRdb applying MiXCR to the multiplex PCR reads. The profile shows approximately 270,000 distinct CDR3 sequences, more than 14% of them singletons. The sample comprised blood. All receptors derive from a middle-aged woman with Graves' hyperthyroidism that later progressed to Graves' ophthalmopathy.

This clonotype appeared many times. This chain connects TRBV2 to TRBJ1-1; 10 bases fit TRBD1. The CDR3 runs 17 residues. Per germline, CDR1 SNHLY and CDR2 FYNNEI. V dropped 5 bases and J dropped 1; count of bases not matched to a gene: 10. The CDR3 DNA sequence: TGTGCCAGCAGTCCTGGGACAGGGGTTGCCGCGAACACTGAAGCTTTCTTT. It is translated as CASSPGTGVAANTEAFF.

This clonotype was recorded many times. The rearrangement links TRBV3-1 to TRBJ1-1; D possibly corresponds to TRBD1 (5 bases). This CDR3 region has 15 residues. V was shortened by 3 bases and J by 7 bases, with 18 bases between the two germline ends. The germline V gene encodes CDR1 LGHDT and CDR2 YNNKEL (reference sequence). CDR3 sequence (DNA): TGTGCCAGCAGCCATAAGGGACGGGGGGTGCATGAAGCTTTCTTT. Its translation: CASSHKGRGVHEAFF. Full variable domain (rest looked up from reference TRBV3-1 and TRBJ1-1): DTAVSQTPKYLVTQMGNDKSIKCEQNLGHDTMYWYKQDSKKFLKIMFSYNNKELIINETVPNRFSPKSPDKAHLNLHINSLELGDSAVYFCASSHKGRGVHEAFFGQGTRLTVV.

This clonotype came up many times. This sequence may be a read error, since a much larger clone differs from it by one base. V gene TRBV7-2 combines with J gene TRBJ2-7, with 10 bases matching TRBD2. Trimming at V came to 4 bases and at J to 7 bases, leaving 4 bases not matched to a gene. Germline values: CDR1 SGHTA, CDR2 FQGNSA. This CDR3 is built from 13 residues. The CDR3 spells CASSSGLAREQYF. DNA of the CDR3: TGTGCCAGCAGCTCGGGACTAGCGCGGGAGCAGTACTTC.